A single sample gave rise to the 15 T cell receptor beta chains below, sequenced in a study of cytomegalovirus exposure and HLA in healthy donors. PCR primers comprised 60 Vbeta and 13 Jbeta primers. Data came from immunoSEQ multiplex PCR; TCRdb stores just in-frame clones and leaves some out. The repertoire holds 85,000 to 100,000 clones, with approximately 84% as singletons. Sequenced material: PBMCs. Receptors were obtained from a woman in her late teens or twenties in good health and CMV-seropositive.

This clone was counted a single time. V is TRBV7-8 and J is TRBJ1-1; D is undetermined. Germline CDR1 and CDR2: SGHVS and FQNEAQ. This CDR3 is built from 11 residues. V lost 5 bases and J 6 bases, leaving 7 bases between the germline ends. CDR3 DNA: TGTGCCAGCAGCCGGGGTGCTGAAGCTTTCTTT. It codes for CASSRGAEAFF.

This chain links TRBV6-6 with TRBJ2-7; 7 bases are a match to TRBD2. Trimming cost V 6 bases and J 0 bases; bases outside gene matches: 8. The CDR3 has 15 amino acids. Germline V gene sequence: CDR1 MNHNY, CDR2 SVGAGI (reference sequence). As DNA, the CDR3 is TGTGCCAGCAGGGTAGGCAGCGGGGTCTCCTACGAGCAGTACTTC. It codes for CASRVGSGVSYEQYF.

The chain links TRBV18 to TRBJ1-2; TRBD1 agrees at 7 bases. The CDR3 runs to 14 residues. Germline CDR1 and CDR2: KGHSH and LQKENI. With 3 bases clipped from V and 4 bases from J, the junction kept 5 bases outside the gene matches. CDR3 nucleotides: TGTGCCAGCTCACCCAGACAGGGTGGCTATGGCTACACCTTC. Amino acids: CASSPRQGGYGYTF. Complete variable domain (other parts from reference TRBV18 and TRBJ1-2): NAGVMQNPRHLVRRRGQEARLRCSPMKGHSHVYWYRQLPEEGLKFMVYLQKENIIDESGMPKERFSAEFPKEGPSILRIQQVVRGDSAAYFCASSPRQGGYGYTFGSGTRLTVV.

The chain recombines TRBV19 with TRBJ1-5; D is uncertain. This CDR3 comprises 13 residues. Germline lookup yields CDR1 LNHDA and CDR2 SQIVND (reference sequence). Trimming left V 8 bases short and J 1 base short, with 9 bases between. CDR3 bases: TGTGCCAGTGTCGACGGGAGCAATCAGCCCCAGCATTTT. As protein: CASVDGSNQPQHF.

V and J are TRBV2 and TRBJ1-5; D uncertain. CDR3 length: 13 amino acids. The germline V and J ends were trimmed by 8 bases and 7 bases, with 15 bases remaining between them. Germline CDR1 is SNHLY and CDR2 is FYNNEI. The CDR3: CASAKSPYQPQHF. DNA for the CDR3: TGTGCCAGCGCAAAAAGTCCCTACCAGCCCCAGCATTTT. The full variable domain, its missing parts supplied by reference TRBV2 and TRBJ1-5, is EPEVTQTPSHQVTQMGQEVILRCVPISNHLYFYWYRQILGQKVEFLVSFYNNEISEKSEIFDDQFSVERPDGSNFTLKIRSTKLEDSAMYFCASAKSPYQPQHFGDGTRLSIL.

The rearrangement uses TRBV4-1 and TRBJ2-7; 8 bases map to TRBD2. This CDR3 has 16 residues. The germline gives CDR1 MGHRA, CDR2 YSYEKL. Trimming removed 4 bases from V and 3 bases from J; junction bases left unmatched: 11. In DNA form, the CDR3 reads TGCGCCAGCAGCCCCCCTGGGGGACTAGGGGGCTACGAGCAGTACTTC. Translating it yields CASSPPGGLGGYEQYF.

The rearrangement links TRBV4-1 to TRBJ1-1; TRBD1 agrees at 10 bases. This CDR3 contains 17 residues. The V gene's germline CDR1 is MGHRA and CDR2 YSYEKL. J lost 5 bases, V lost 3 bases, and 12 bases had no gene match. CDR3 coding DNA: TGCGCCAGCAGCCATCCGACAGGGGGCGCGGGGTTGACTGAAGCTTTCTTT. It yields the protein CASSHPTGGAGLTEAFF.

The rearrangement joins TRBV28 to TRBJ2-7; 9 bases line up with TRBD2. The CDR3 totals 20 residues. V dropped 3 bases and J dropped 0; count of bases not matched to a gene: 18. CDR1 is MDHEN, CDR2 SYDVKM, per germline. DNA for the CDR3: TGTGCCAGCAGTTTTGATAACCCGGGAAGACTAGCGGAGAGCTCCTACGAGCAGTACTTC. It translates to CASSFDNPGRLAESSYEQYF.

V is TRBV20-1 and J is TRBJ2-1; perhaps TRBD2 as D (6 bases). Trimming cost V 6 bases and J 8 bases, with 8 bases left between them. The germline V gene has CDR1 DFQATT and CDR2 SNEGSKA (reference sequence). This CDR3 region has 10 residues. CDR3 residues: CSAGDYEQFF. The CDR3 DNA reads TGCAGTGCAGGGGACTATGAGCAGTTCTTC.

This chain links TRBV9 with TRBJ1-4; weak D call: TRBD1 (6 bases). The CDR3 has 15 residues. The germline V and J ends were trimmed by 4 bases and 4 bases, with 14 bases remaining between them. Germline assignment: CDR1 SGDLS and CDR2 YYNGEE. In DNA, the CDR3 is TGTGCCAGCAGCCAAGAGTCGGACAGTAATGAAAAACTGTTTTTT. Encoded protein: CASSQESDSNEKLFF.

J is TRBJ1-1 and V is TRBV29-1, with a tentative D call TRBD1 (6 bases). V lost 5 bases and J 0 bases, leaving 16 bases between the germline ends. Germline V gives CDR1 SQVTM, CDR2 ANQGSEA. The CDR3 consists of 15 residues. As DNA, the CDR3 is TGCAGCGTTTTGAGCCAGGGGAATATGAACACTGAAGCTTTCTTT. As protein: CSVLSQGNMNTEAFF.

This sequence joins TRBV19 and TRBJ1-6; D ambiguous. Deletions cut 1 base from V and 7 bases from J, with 5 bases between. The CDR3 is 13 amino acids. Per the germline V gene, CDR1 is LNHDA and CDR2 is SQIVND (reference sequence). CDR3 sequence (DNA): TGTGCCAGTAGTATAGCCCAAAATTCACCCCTCCACTTT. This sequence encodes CASSIAQNSPLHF.

V is TRBV5-1 and J is TRBJ2-1; the match to TRBD2 covers 10 bases. There are 15 residues in the CDR3. The junction had 7 bases not matched to a gene; V was cut back by 2 bases and J by 8 bases. The germline gives CDR1 SGHRS, CDR2 YFSETQ. The CDR3 nucleotides read TGCGCCAGCAGCTTTTACCTAGCGGGAGTCGATGAGCAGTTCTTC. It is translated as CASSFYLAGVDEQFF.

The chain carries TRBV2 and TRBJ1-2, with 7 bases lining up with TRBD1. V dropped 8 bases and J dropped 5; count of bases not matched to a gene: 17. CDR3 length equals 16 residues. Looked up from germline, CDR1 is SNHLY and CDR2 is FYNNEI. The CDR3 here is CASRPLRQGRTYGYTF. As DNA, the CDR3 is TGTGCCAGCCGACCTCTCCGACAGGGCCGAACTTATGGCTACACCTTC.

V is TRBV5-4 and J is TRBJ2-1, with D unclear. Germline V lookup: CDR1 SGHNT, CDR2 YYREEE (reference sequence). V lost 0 bases to trimming and J lost 5 bases, with 6 bases between them. The CDR3 sequence is 13 residues long. The CDR3 DNA sequence: TGTGCCAGCAGCTTGGTTCGGGACAATGAGCAGTTCTTC. Residues: CASSLVRDNEQFF.